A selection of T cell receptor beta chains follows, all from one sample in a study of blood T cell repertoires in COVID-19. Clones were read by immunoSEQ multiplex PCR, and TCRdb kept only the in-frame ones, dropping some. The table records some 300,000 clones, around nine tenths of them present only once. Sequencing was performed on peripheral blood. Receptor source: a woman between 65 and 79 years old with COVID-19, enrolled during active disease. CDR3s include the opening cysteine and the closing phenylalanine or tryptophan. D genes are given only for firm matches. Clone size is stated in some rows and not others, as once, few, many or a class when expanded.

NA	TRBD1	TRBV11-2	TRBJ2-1	TGTGCCAGCAGCTTCCGGGACAGCACCTACAATGAGCAGTTCTTC	CASSFRDSTYNEQFF
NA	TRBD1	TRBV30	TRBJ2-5	TGTGCCGGGGACTGGACAGGGGCAGAGACCCAGTACTTC	CAGDWTGAETQYF
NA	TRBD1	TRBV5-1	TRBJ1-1	TGCGCCAGCAGCCCGGACAGGGGAAACACTGAAGCTTTCTTT	CASSPDRGNTEAFF
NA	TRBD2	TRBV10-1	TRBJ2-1	TGCGCCAGCAGTCGGGGGGGCGGCGGGTCGGAGCAGTTCTTC	CASSRGGGGSEQFF
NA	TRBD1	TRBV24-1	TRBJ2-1	TGTGCCACCAGTGATGAATCGGGACAGGGGGACCATAATGAGCAGTTCTTC	CATSDESGQGDHNEQFF
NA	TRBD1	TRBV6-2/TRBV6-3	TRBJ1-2	TGTGCCAGCAGTTACCCTGGGACAGGGCATAGAGATGGCTACACCTTC	CASSYPGTGHRDGYTF
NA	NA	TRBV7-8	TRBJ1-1	TGTGCCAGCAGCTTAGCGTCCGGGAGACGGAGCGAAGCTTTCTTT	CASSLASGRRSEAFF
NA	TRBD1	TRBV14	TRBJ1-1	TGTGCCAGCAGCAGCCGGGACAGGGGGGAATTAACTGAAGCTTTCTTT	CASSSRDRGELTEAFF
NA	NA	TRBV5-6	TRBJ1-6	TGTGCCAGCAGCAGAGGACAAAATAATTCACCCCTCCACTTT	CASSRGQNNSPLHF
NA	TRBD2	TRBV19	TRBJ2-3	TGTGCCAGTACCCCTAGCGGCTTCACAGATACGCAGTATTTT	CASTPSGFTDTQYF
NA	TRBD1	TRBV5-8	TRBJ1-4	TGTGCCAGCAGCTCCTGGGACAGGGGTTTCGAAAAACTGTTTTTT	CASSSWDRGFEKLFF
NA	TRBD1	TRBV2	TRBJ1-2	TGTGCCAGCAGCCTTGGGACAGGGGGCTGGTATGGCTACACCTTC	CASSLGTGGWYGYTF
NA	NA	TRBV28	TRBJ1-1	TGTGCCAGCAGTTTATGGAGGACTGAAGCTTTCTTT	CASSLWRTEAFF
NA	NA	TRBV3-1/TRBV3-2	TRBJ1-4	TGTGCCAGCAGCCCCCCGGGGGCAACTAATGAAAAACTGTTTTTT	CASSPPGATNEKLFF
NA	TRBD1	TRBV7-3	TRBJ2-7	TGTGCCAGCAGCTTAAACCAGGGGGCGGGCGAGCAGTACTTC	CASSLNQGAGEQYF
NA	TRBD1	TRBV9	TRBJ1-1	TGTGCCAGCAGTTGGACAGGAGGGATGAACACTGAAGCTTTCTTT	CASSWTGGMNTEAFF
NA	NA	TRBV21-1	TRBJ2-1	TGTGCCAGCAGCTGTGCAATACTTGCTACCTCCTACAATGAGCAGTTCTTC	CASSCAILATSYNEQFF
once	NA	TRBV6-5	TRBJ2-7	TGTGCCAGCAGAAAAGAGGTAGGCTTCTACGAGCAGTACTTC	CASRKEVGFYEQYF
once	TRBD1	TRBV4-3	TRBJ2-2	TGCGCCAGCAGCCTTGGACAGGGTGCCACCGGGGAGCTGTTTTTT	CASSLGQGATGELFF
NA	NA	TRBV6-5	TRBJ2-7	TGTGCCACCCAGGGGACGTTGAGCTCCTACGAGCAGTACTTC	CATQGTLSSYEQYF
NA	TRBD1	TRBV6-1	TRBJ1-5	TGTGCCAGCAGTGAGAGGGACAGAGGTAGCAATCAGCCCCAGCATTTT	CASSERDRGSNQPQHF
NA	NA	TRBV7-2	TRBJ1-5	TGTGCCAGCAGCCGCGGCGGGGGGGATAATCAGCCCCAGCATTTT	CASSRGGGDNQPQHF
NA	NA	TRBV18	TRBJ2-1	TGTGCCAGCTCACCTCCTTCCCATGAGCAGTTCTTC	CASSPPSHEQFF
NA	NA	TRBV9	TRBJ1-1	TGTGCCAGCAGCGTAGTATCCGGGACTGAAGCTTTCTTT	CASSVVSGTEAFF
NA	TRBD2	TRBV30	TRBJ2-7	TGTGCCTGGAGTGACTGGACTAGCCTCTACGAGCAGTACTTC	CAWSDWTSLYEQYF
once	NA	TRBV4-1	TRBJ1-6	TGCGCCAGCAGCCACCGACAAGCGGATAATTCACCCCTCCACTTT	CASSHRQADNSPLHF
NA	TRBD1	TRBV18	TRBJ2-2	TGTGCCAGCTCACCGTGGACAGGGGATATCGGGGAGCTGTTTTTT	CASSPWTGDIGELFF
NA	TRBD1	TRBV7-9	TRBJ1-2	TGTGCCAGCAGTCACCCACAGGGGGCGCTTGGCTACACCTTC	CASSHPQGALGYTF
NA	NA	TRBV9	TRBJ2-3	TGTGCCAGCAGCGGTAGCGGCCATACGCAGTATTTT	CASSGSGHTQYF
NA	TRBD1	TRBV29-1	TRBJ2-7	TGCAGCGCCTCGGACAGGGACGAGCAGTACTTC	CSASDRDEQYF
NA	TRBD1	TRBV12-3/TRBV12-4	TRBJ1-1	TGTGCCAGCAGGAGGGGGCGCGACACTGAAGCTTTCTTT	CASRRGRDTEAFF
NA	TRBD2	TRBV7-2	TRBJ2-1	TGTGCCAGCAGCCGCCAGCGGGGGTCCCCCCATGAGCAGTTCTTC	CASSRQRGSPHEQFF
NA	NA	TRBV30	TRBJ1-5	TGTGCCTGGACCGACAGATATAGCAATCAGCCCCAGCATTTT	CAWTDRYSNQPQHF
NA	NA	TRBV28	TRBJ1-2	TGTGCCAGCAGTTTGGGGTTAAGGGGAGGCTACACCTTC	CASSLGLRGGYTF
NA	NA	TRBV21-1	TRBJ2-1	TGTGCCAGCAGCTTACGACAGGGGGGGATCTACAATGAGCAGTTCTTC	CASSLRQGGIYNEQFF
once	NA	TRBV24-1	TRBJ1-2	TGTGCCACCAGTTATGGAGGCTATGGCTACACCTTC	CATSYGGYGYTF
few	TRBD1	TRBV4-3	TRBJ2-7	TGCGCCAGCAGCCCCTCTGTGGAAACAGGGGGTCCCTACGAGCAGTACTTC	CASSPSVETGGPYEQYF
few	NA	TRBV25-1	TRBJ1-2	TGTGCCAGCCTTACCGGGGGAAGCTACACCTTC	CASLTGGSYTF
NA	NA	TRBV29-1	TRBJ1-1	TGCAGCGTTTCAGTCATGAACACTGAAGCTTTCTTT	CSVSVMNTEAFF
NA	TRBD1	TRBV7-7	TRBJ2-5	TGTGCCAGCAGCTTAGGGGACAGGGTGGGTGAGACCCAGTACTTC	CASSLGDRVGETQYF
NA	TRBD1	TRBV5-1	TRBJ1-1	TGCGCCAGCAGCCTGGGGCCCCCAGGGGGGACTGAAGCTTTCTTT	CASSLGPPGGTEAFF
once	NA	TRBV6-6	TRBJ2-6	TGTGCCAGCAGTTATTCTGCGATCTCTGGGGCCAACGTCCTGACTTTC	CASSYSAISGANVLTF